This is a list of T cell receptor beta chains from one sample in a study of molecular identifiers for immune sequencing clone quantification. Each CDR3 protein gets one entry after TCRdb re-called the PCR reads with MiXCR. The table shows approximately 630,000 distinct CDR3 sequences, with about 25% occurring only once. The sequencing input was naive CD8+ T cells from blood, with Jurkat cell RNA spiked in. The receptors derive from a human donor in good health. Some libraries in this study had Jurkat cell RNA spiked in. The CDR3 runs from the conserved cysteine through the conserved F or W.

>TRBV27|14
CASRIAGGTDTQYF
>TRBV7-9|16
CASSLPGLDLQETQYF
>TRBV2|17
CASSEIGGAGERSEAFF
>TRBV7-9|17
CASSSTRTSGTQETQYF
>TRBV4-3|15
CASSRGTSVNNEQFF
>TRBV24-1|13
CATSESPGAEQFF
>TRBV5-1|13
CASSLAQQNEQFF
>TRBV9|17
CASSPWTSGGNIGELFF
>TRBV19|15
CASSGDPGPQETQYF
>TRBV12-3/TRBV12-4|14
CASSLTATSRPQYF
>TRBV5-1|20
CASSLAGAGGPGGRREKLFF
>TRBV21-1|17
CASSPSRKRGATDTQYF
>TRBV5-6|16
CASSLPGLGNPDTQYF
>TRBV20-1|15
CRNYEDRGSSWPLHF
>TRBV5-3|15
CASSYLAGSTYEQYF
>TRBV11-2|14
CASNLPGPTGELFF
>TRBV20-1|17
CSARDGGGTTSTDTQYF
>TRBV13|14
CASSPGGLQETQYF
>TRBV7-2|12
CASSYLRGEQFF
>TRBV3-1|19
CASSQDITSGSLSEETQYF
>TRBV6-2/TRBV6-3|16
CASSKTSLGYNNEQFF
>TRBV7-9|12
CASSQGPDTQYF
>TRBV5-4|13
CASSVTGFPEAFF
>TRBV7-2|15
CASSYGVGPQETQYF
>TRBV7-9|15
CASSLDQGAGTEAFF
>TRBV7-9|15
CAGSPGGFGANALTF
>TRBV18|14
CASSPYTGNQPQHF
>TRBV19|14
CASRTGLSYTEAFF
>TRBV6-2/TRBV6-3|14
CASSYVQTNQPQHF
>TRBV20-1|14
CSARGGLRGDTQYF
>TRBV19|15
CASSPGWGDDQPQHF
>TRBV18|13
CASSRQQGGEQYF
>TRBV28|14
CASSFPDRLLAQHF
>TRBV4-1|15
CANSEEGEGLNEQFF
>TRBV29-1|13
CSVEGQTTGELFF
>TRBV20-1|17
CSARDPIREGGTGELFF
>TRBV29-1|15
CSVVWDTNSGNTIYF
>TRBV30|14
CAWSEGSGYNEQFF
>TRBV13|14
CASSSGQEGTEAFF
>TRBV16|20
CASSHEGPRQGTYSNQPQHF
>TRBV2|16
CASTPRGEGPYNEQFF
>TRBV19|15
CASNPSGTPNDGYTF
>TRBV19|15
CASSIRTGGLDTQYF
>TRBV5-6|12
CASKVFGDEQYF
>TRBV9|14
CASSVDAGYYGYTF
>TRBV4-1|14
CASSQVIGGYGYTF
>TRBV6-5|15
CASSYRDGSSYEQYF
>TRBV29-1|15
CSVEDLASGSHEQYF
>TRBV6-2/TRBV6-3|16
CASSYSTSGGPDTQYF
>TRBV6-5|18
CASTPNGLRERHTDTQYF
>TRBV7-9|15
CASSLATSGGHLQYF
>TRBV30|13
CAWSVVIAFEAFF